This T cell receptor (beta chain) emerged from a study of T cells expressing NK-cell markers. Concerning this clonotype itself: Its cognate antigen is unknown.

CDR1 MNHNS and CDR2 SASEGT come from the germline V gene. The CDR3 contains 15 residues. TCRdb re-called the 5' RACE reads; one entry per CDR3 protein, DNA not given. Recorded for this sample: a few hundred thousand distinct CDR3 sequences. Study-wide points: Whether expanded NKG2C+ T cell clones recognized HCMV stayed uncertain.

Sequencing was done on a sample of blood T cells: a sorted CD56 or NKG2C T cell subset, CD4+ or CD8+ T cells, or bulk PBMC T cells (not recorded which). This chain uses TRBV6-1 with TRBJ1-2. The receptor comes from a man aged 18-75 years in good health. The CDR3 sequence is CASSPVLQGPYGYTF.